This entry lists 13 T cell receptor beta chains sequenced from one sample in a study of blood T cell repertoires in COVID-19. Clones were sequenced by immunoSEQ multiplex PCR, and TCRdb holds only the in-frame ones, with some missing. The sample shows approximately 150,000 clones, roughly 80% of them seen only once. The sample was peripheral blood. All receptors derive from a human donor in a cohort sampled during active COVID-19.

The J gene is TRBJ2-2, the V gene TRBV5-6; 10 bases are a match to TRBD2. The length of the CDR3 is 15 residues. CDR1 is SGHDT, CDR2 YYEEEE, per germline. The J segment lost 3 bases and the V segment lost 6 bases, leaving 5 bases of the junction unmatched. The CDR3 bases are TGTGCCAGCATCTCTAGCGGGGGATACACCGGGGAGCTGTTTTTT. Amino acid sequence: CASISSGGYTGELFF.

The chain has TRBV27 and TRBJ1-6; D unclear. Deletions cut 5 bases from V and 0 bases from J, with 20 bases between. Per germline, CDR1 MNHEY and CDR2 SMNVEV (reference sequence). The CDR3 covers 19 residues. The CDR3 reads CASSGMGVYGSSYNSPLHF. The CDR3 region has the DNA TGTGCCAGCAGTGGTATGGGAGTCTACGGAAGCTCCTATAATTCACCCCTCCACTTT.

V and J are TRBV2 and TRBJ2-3, with D perhaps TRBD1 (7 bases). V dropped 4 bases and J dropped 6 bases, with 11 bases sitting between them. Germline lookup yields CDR1 SNHLY and CDR2 FYNNEI. This CDR3 contains 13 residues. The CDR3 region is CASSAGGWDTQYF. The CDR3 DNA reads as TGTGCCAGCAGTGCAGGGGGGTGGGATACGCAGTATTTT.

The chain couples TRBV2 to TRBJ1-3, with TRBD1 matching 7 bases. Germline loops: CDR1 SNHLY, CDR2 FYNNEI. V shed 6 bases, J shed 2 bases, and the junction held 7 bases outside the gene matches. The CDR3 is 15 amino acids. CDR3 protein: CASRASTGTGNTIYF. As DNA, the CDR3 is TGTGCCAGCAGAGCCTCGACAGGGACTGGAAACACCATATATTTT.

The chain recombines TRBV19 with TRBJ1-1; D unclear. V was clipped by 4 bases and J by 2 bases, with 14 bases between them. The CDR3 contains 15 residues. The germline CDR1 and CDR2 sequences are LNHDA and SQIVND (reference sequence). CDR3 in DNA: TGTGCCAGTAGTACGGTACAGATACGAAACACTGAAGCTTTCTTT. Translation gives CASSTVQIRNTEAFF. Combining the CDR3 with reference TRBV19 and TRBJ1-1 gives the whole variable domain DGGITQSPKYLFRKEGQNVTLSCEQNLNHDAMYWYRQDPGQGLRLIYYSQIVNDFQKGDIAEGYSVSREKKESFPLTVTSAQKNPTAFYLCASSTVQIRNTEAFFGQGTRLTVV.

The rearrangement joins TRBV5-1 to TRBJ2-1, with TRBD2 matching 9 bases. This CDR3 contains 16 residues. Germline V CDR1 and CDR2: SGHRS, YFSETQ. V lost 0 bases and J lost 4; bases outside the gene matches: 5. CDR3 amino acids: CASSLAGSGGYNEQFF. The CDR3 DNA sequence: TGCGCCAGCAGCTTGGCTGGTAGCGGGGGTTACAATGAGCAGTTCTTC.

The rearrangement uses TRBV4-2 and TRBJ2-1; 8 bases match TRBD1. This CDR3 contains 17 residues. Germline loops: CDR1 LGHNA, CDR2 YNFKEQ. The V segment lost 3 bases and the J segment 6 bases; nucleotides outside the gene matches: 13. CDR3 region: CASSHAPGQGASNEQFF. In DNA, the CDR3 is TGTGCCAGCAGCCATGCCCCCGGGCAGGGGGCGAGCAATGAGCAGTTCTTC.

The J gene is TRBJ2-1, the V gene TRBV10-3; 12 nucleotides line up with TRBD2. The CDR3 consists of 15 residues. The germline gives CDR1 ENHRY, CDR2 SYGVKD. J was trimmed by 2 bases and V by 10 bases; bases with no gene match: 6. The chain's CDR3 is CATRTSGTPYNEQFF. CDR3 sequence (DNA): TGTGCCACCCGGACTAGCGGGACGCCCTACAATGAGCAGTTCTTC.

This sequence joins TRBV19 and TRBJ2-2; 7 bases are shared with TRBD2. The CDR3 has 18 amino acids. The J segment lost 6 bases and the V segment lost 3 bases, leaving 16 bases of the junction unmatched. Germline CDR1 and CDR2: LNHDA and SQIVND (reference sequence). Written as DNA, the CDR3 is TGTGCCAGTAGTATCTTGGGGTTGGGAGGGCCTCCTGCCGGGGAGCTGTTTTTT. As protein: CASSILGLGGPPAGELFF.

This chain links TRBV10-2 with TRBJ2-1; the D gene is possibly TRBD2 (5 bases). The germline V gene has CDR1 WSHSY and CDR2 SAAADI. Trimming removed 6 bases from V and 10 bases from J, with 16 bases in between. CDR3 size: 13 residues. The CDR3 bases are TGCGCCAGCAGAACCGGGGTCAGGAGGGAGCAGTTCTTC. This encodes CASRTGVRREQFF.

The chain combines TRBV27 with TRBJ2-5, with 9 bases lining up with TRBD2. Germline trimming cut 7 bases from V and 5 bases from J; bases unmatched to any gene: 11. Germline CDR1 is MNHEY and CDR2 is SMNVEV (reference sequence). The CDR3 spans 15 residues. DNA for the CDR3: TGTGCCAGCAAGAGGGGCGGGGGGGCCCCCGAGACCCAGTACTTC. Amino acid sequence: CASKRGGGAPETQYF.

The chain carries TRBV3-1 (or the pseudogene TRBV3-2) and TRBJ2-7, with a tentative D call TRBD1 (5 bases). V was cut by 1 base and J by 0 bases, with 10 bases left in between. Germline V gives CDR1 LGHDT, CDR2 YNNKEL (reference sequence). This CDR3 comprises 15 residues. The CDR3 here is CASSQAKGVSYEQYF. DNA for the CDR3: TGTGCCAGCAGCCAAGCTAAAGGGGTCTCCTACGAGCAGTACTTC.

This sequence joins TRBV2 and TRBJ2-1, with 7 bases aligning to TRBD1. Germline trimming cut 4 bases from V and 7 bases from J; bases unmatched to any gene: 10. Per germline, CDR1 SNHLY and CDR2 FYNNEI. The CDR3 is made up of 15 amino acids. The CDR3 loop is CASSAGQVAMNEQFF. The CDR3, as DNA: TGTGCCAGCAGTGCCGGACAGGTGGCGATGAATGAGCAGTTCTTC.